This TCR beta chain appears in the sequencing data of a study of CD8 T cells in ankylosing spondylitis (dated by TCRdb to about 2017). About the full investigation: The study profiled T cell receptor beta repertoires in healthy donors and ankylosing spondylitis patients to find disease-linked TCR variants. Peripheral blood was sampled, and synovial fluid was additionally collected from ankylosing spondylitis patients. In total, the full study cohort was made up of some 110 healthy donors and approximately 24 ankylosing spondylitis patients. The paper as a whole reports these results and caveats: Some TCR beta motif variants had previously been reported in synovial fluid and blood of reactive arthritis patients, which suggested common disease-initiation mechanisms. The disease-linked clones were reported to be significantly enriched in matched synovial fluid samples from ankylosing spondylitis patients. The disease-linked clones showed a CD8+ phenotype and occurred at relatively low frequencies in peripheral blood. Blood from ankylosing spondylitis patients appeared to be characterized by a TCR beta motif made up of several highly homologous amino acid variants.

Concerning this clonotype itself: Its recognized antigen is unknown. Qualities for individual bases were not recorded, and no much larger clone is one base off.

Sequencing took place on an Illumina HiSeq 2500. TCR beta libraries were prepared by quantitative 5'-RACE with molecular barcodes. The original methods were these. To identify disease-linked TCR variants, a new computational method was used, one built on a probabilistic model of VDJ rearrangement. Using fastp at Q25 and MiXCR, TCRdb reprocessed the public reads and kept productive beta chains. Merged by CDR3 protein, the rows form single entries marked with the most common genes and DNA. TCRdb's processing, not the authors', yielded these V and J calls. The sample has 250,000 or so distinct CDR3 sequences on record, 24% of them singletons. The biggest ten clones account for 0.6% to 0.75% of the sample. The CDR3 contains 15 residues, cysteine and phenylalanine counted. Here the CDR3 DNA is all that survives: 45 bases in frame from base 1. Trimming leaves V shorter by 5 bases and J shorter by 0 bases, with the junction holding 5 bases beyond the gene matches.

The receptor was derived from a male donor with ankylosing spondylitis or in good health (not recorded which). The rearranged chain carries TRBV12-3 or TRBV12-4 and TRBJ2-5; 8 central bases correspond to TRBD1. Input material: blood, either unsorted or a sorted T cell fraction (not recorded which). The DNA reads as follows: TGTGCCAGCAGTCAAACCAGGGGGCACCAAGAGACCCAGTACTTC. This encodes CASSQTRGHQETQYF.